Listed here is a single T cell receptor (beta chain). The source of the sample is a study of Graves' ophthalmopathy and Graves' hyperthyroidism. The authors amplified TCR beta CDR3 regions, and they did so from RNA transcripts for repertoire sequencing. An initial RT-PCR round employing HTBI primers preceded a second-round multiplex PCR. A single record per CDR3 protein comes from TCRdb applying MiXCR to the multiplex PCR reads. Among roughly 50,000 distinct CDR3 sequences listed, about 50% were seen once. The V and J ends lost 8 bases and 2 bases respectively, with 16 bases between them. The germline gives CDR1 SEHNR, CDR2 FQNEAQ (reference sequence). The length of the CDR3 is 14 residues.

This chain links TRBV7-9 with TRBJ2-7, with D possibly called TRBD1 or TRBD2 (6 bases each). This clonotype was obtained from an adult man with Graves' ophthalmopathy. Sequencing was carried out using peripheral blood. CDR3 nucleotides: TGTGCCAGCGGGTCCGGGGGCGTAACCTACGAGCAGTACTTC. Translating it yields CASGSGGVTYEQYF.